This TCR beta chain was found in a study of T-cell memory formation after mild COVID-19. This clonotype was detected many times. Its matching antigen is unknown. Study-wide results and limits: Specificity for SARS-CoV-2 was not confirmed among the second-wave clones peaking on day 37. Later expanders leaned CD4+, whereas day 15 to 85 contracting clones were balanced CD4/CD8.

TCRdb redid the calling of the 5' RACE reads with MiXCR, one entry per CDR3 protein. Here the sample spans approximately 440,000 distinct CDR3 sequences, over 15% being singletons. CDR3 length: 13 residues. V was clipped by 6 bases and J by 1 base, with 9 bases between them. The germline V gene encodes CDR1 SGHTA and CDR2 FQGNSA. The clonotype comes from an adult woman who had mild COVID-19 (a few samples of this study predate the infection). Cell type and time point are not known. The genes are TRBV7-2 and TRBJ1-2, with D uncertain. The sample was PBMCs or a T cell subset sorted from them (not recorded which). The CDR3 DNA follows: TGTGCCAGCAGTGTCGAGGGTAACTATGGCTACACCTTC. Protein: CASSVEGNYGYTF.